What follows are 30 T cell receptor beta chains derived from one specimen sequenced in a study of T cell responses to AZD1222 COVID-19 vaccine. Profiling relied on immunoSEQ multiplex PCR, and the TCRdb table lists in-frame clones only, not all of them. The sample consists of 90,000 to 120,000 clones, roughly 90% of them appearing once. The specimen comprised peripheral blood, sampled on day 0 of AZD1222 vaccination. These receptor sequences come from an adult in good health.

V usage is TRBV5-6 and J usage is TRBJ2-5; a possible D gene is TRBD1 (6 bases). This CDR3 has 13 amino acids. V gave up 4 bases and J gave up 5 bases, with 12 bases separating them. The germline CDR1 and CDR2 sequences are SGHDT and YYEEEE. DNA for the CDR3: TGTGCCAGCAGCGCGGACAGAGGGGAGACCCAGTACTTC. Translation gives CASSADRGETQYF. The full variable domain, in which reference TRBV5-6 and TRBJ2-5 provide the parts outside the CDR3, is DAGVTQSPTHLIKTRGQQVTLRCSPKSGHDTVSWYQQALGQGPQFIFQYYEEEERQRGNFPDRFSGHQFPNYSSELNVNALLLGDSALYLCASSADRGETQYFGPGTRLLVL.

This clone occurred a few times. The V call is TRBV4-2, the J call TRBJ2-2; a weak D match, TRBD1 (6 bases). Germline CDR1 is LGHNA and CDR2 is YNFKEQ. Trimming took 4 bases from V and 10 from J, leaving 10 bases between them. The CDR3 is made up of 12 amino acids. The CDR3 reads CASSPAGEELFF. CDR3 nucleotide sequence: TGTGCCAGCAGCCCCGCAGGGGAGGAGCTGTTTTTT.

The V gene is TRBV7-9, the J gene TRBJ1-5; 9 nucleotides match TRBD1. CDR1 is SEHNR and CDR2 is FQNEAQ in the germline V gene (reference sequence). This CDR3 region has 14 residues. The trim removed 5 bases at V and 5 bases at J, leaving 4 bases unmatched. The CDR3 protein is CASSPRTGDQPQHF. CDR3 DNA: TGTGCCAGCAGCCCCCGGACAGGGGATCAGCCCCAGCATTTT.

The chain recombines TRBV5-1 with TRBJ2-5, with D perhaps TRBD1 or TRBD2 (6 bases each). From germline, CDR1 is SGHRS and CDR2 YFSETQ. Trimming took off 3 bases at V and 5 bases at J, with 17 bases between the two ends. This CDR3 spans 15 amino acids. The CDR3 is CASSWRPGAEETQYF. In nucleotides, the CDR3 is TGCGCCAGCAGCTGGAGGCCGGGGGCCGAGGAGACCCAGTACTTC.

This sequence joins TRBV2 and TRBJ2-1; 11 bases agree with TRBD2. The J segment lost 4 bases and the V segment lost 3 bases, leaving 5 bases of the junction unmatched. Germline assignment: CDR1 SNHLY and CDR2 FYNNEI. The CDR3 sequence is 16 residues long. The CDR3 DNA is TGTGCCAGCAGTGACCTTAGCGGGAGGGGATACAATGAGCAGTTCTTC. Translating it yields CASSDLSGRGYNEQFF. Full variable domain (missing parts from reference TRBV2 and TRBJ2-1): EPEVTQTPSHQVTQMGQEVILRCVPISNHLYFYWYRQILGQKVEFLVSFYNNEISEKSEIFDDQFSVERPDGSNFTLKIRSTKLEDSAMYFCASSDLSGRGYNEQFFGPGTRLTVL.

This chain connects TRBV4-3 to TRBJ2-1; possible D gene TRBD1, 5 bases. Trimming left V 2 bases short and J 5 bases short, with 10 bases between. This CDR3 has 14 residues. Germline values: CDR1 LGHNA, CDR2 YSLEER. The CDR3 region has the DNA TGCGCCAGCAGCCAATGGTTCAGGGACAATGAGCAGTTCTTC. Residues: CASSQWFRDNEQFF.

V and J are TRBV7-2 and TRBJ2-7, with TRBD2 identical over 12 bases. Losses at the gene ends were 8 bases for V and 5 bases for J; bases not matched to a gene: 13. The germline gives CDR1 SGHTA, CDR2 FQGNSA. CDR3 length: 16 residues. CDR3 in DNA: TGTGCCAGCCACCCCCCACTAGCGGGAGGCCTCCACGAGCAGTACTTC. Protein product: CASHPPLAGGLHEQYF.

Remarks on this clone: The junction departs from germline at one end; a sequencing error may be responsible. The chain recombines TRBV4-1 with TRBJ1-3, with 10 bases that match TRBD1. Germline lookup yields CDR1 MGHRA and CDR2 YSYEKL. The CDR3 sequence is 14 residues long. The CDR3, as DNA: TGCGCCAGCAGCCAAAAAGAGGGACTAGGGACAGGGGTTTTT. This sequence encodes CASSQKEGLGTGVF.

This clone has a handful of counts. The rearrangement links TRBV19 to TRBJ2-7, with a possible D match to TRBD1 (5 bases). V dropped 8 bases and J dropped 2 bases, with 16 bases sitting between them. CDR1 and CDR2 (germline): LNHDA, SQIVND (reference sequence). CDR3 length equals 14 residues. The CDR3 bases are TGTGCCAGTCAAGGGTCAGGGCTACCCTACGAGCAGTACTTC. Its translation: CASQGSGLPYEQYF.

V gene TRBV29-1 combines with J gene TRBJ2-7, with D perhaps TRBD1 (5 bases). The CDR3 is 14 amino acids. Germline CDR1 is SQVTM and CDR2 is ANQGSEA. The germline V and J ends were trimmed by 0 bases and 6 bases, with 15 bases remaining between them. The CDR3 DNA reads as TGCAGCGTTGAAGATCATCAGGGCCAAGGCGAGCAGTACTTC. It encodes CSVEDHQGQGEQYF.

This sequence joins TRBV6-7 and TRBJ2-3; TRBD2 agrees at 9 bases. TRBV6-7 is marked as an open reading frame, function uncertain. This CDR3 is 16 amino acids long. J was trimmed by 0 bases and V by 2 bases; bases with no gene match: 3. The CDR3 loop reads CASSYPGTSSTDTQYF. CDR3 DNA sequence: TGTGCCAGCAGTTACCCCGGGACTAGCAGCACAGATACGCAGTATTTT.

This clone was observed a single time. In DNA, the CDR3 is TGTGCCAGCAGCTTAGCTCCACTAGCGGGAGGATACGGGGAGCTGTTTTTT. Its protein is CASSLAPLAGGYGELFF. The rearrangement joins TRBV7-6 to TRBJ2-2; the match to TRBD2 covers 12 bases. CDR3 length equals 17 residues. Trimming cost V 0 bases and J 7 bases; bases outside gene matches: 6. From germline, CDR1 is SGHVS and CDR2 FNYEAQ.

V usage is TRBV7-2 and J usage is TRBJ2-3; no clear D. The germline CDR1 and CDR2 sequences are SGHTA and FQGNSA. This CDR3 is 13 amino acids long. The V end lost 1 base, the J end lost 5 bases, and 7 bases lay between the germline ends. CDR3 sequence reads: CASSLGSGDTQYF. CDR3 nucleotides: TGTGCCAGCAGCTTAGGGTCGGGAGATACGCAGTATTTT.

V gene TRBV20-1 combines with J gene TRBJ2-7; D not certain. CDR1 and CDR2 from the germline V gene are DFQATT and SNEGSKA (reference sequence). This CDR3 comprises 12 residues. Trimming shortened V by 3 bases and J by 9 bases, and 15 bases separated the two germline ends. Written as DNA, the CDR3 is TGCAGTGCTAGTCAGGACGTCGTAGGGCAGTACTTC. It yields the protein CSASQDVVGQYF.

The chain couples TRBV9 to TRBJ2-5; TRBD2 agrees at 10 bases. J gave up 5 bases and V 3 bases, and 4 bases lay outside the gene matches. The CDR3 spans 14 residues. From germline, CDR1 is SGDLS and CDR2 YYNGEE. CDR3 amino acids: CASSGAGGYETQYF. In DNA form, the CDR3 reads TGTGCCAGCAGCGGAGCGGGGGGGTATGAGACCCAGTACTTC.

The V call is TRBV10-1, the J call TRBJ1-5; D possibly corresponds to TRBD1 (5 bases). Trimming left V 4 bases short and J 3 bases short, with 13 bases between. CDR1 is WNHNN, CDR2 SYGVQD, per germline (reference sequence). The CDR3 runs to 15 residues. The chain's CDR3 is CASSAGRQNNQPQHF. The CDR3 bases are TGCGCCAGCAGTGCGGGTCGACAGAACAATCAGCCCCAGCATTTT.

V gene TRBV5-1 combines with J gene TRBJ2-1, with D perhaps TRBD2 (6 bases). Trimming removed 7 bases at V and 5 bases at J, with 13 bases between. The CDR3 is made up of 13 amino acids. Per germline, CDR1 SGHRS and CDR2 YFSETQ. CDR3 nucleotides: TGCGCCAGCCGGCGGGACTTGGACAATGAGCAGTTCTTC. Amino acid sequence: CASRRDLDNEQFF.

The chain joins TRBV5-1 to TRBJ2-3; a possible D gene is TRBD1 (5 bases). Germline V gene data show CDR1 as SGHRS and CDR2 as YFSETQ. The CDR3 is made up of 18 amino acids. Between the trimmed V and J ends, which lost 0 bases and 5 bases, there was a span of 22 bases. The CDR3 DNA reads as TGCGCCAGCAGCTTGGGGACACGGAGTTTGCAATATGTAGATACGCAGTATTTT. The encoded protein is CASSLGTRSLQYVDTQYF. Drawing the rest from reference TRBV5-1 and TRBJ2-3, the complete variable domain is KAGVTQTPRYLIKTRGQQVTLSCSPISGHRSVSWYQQTPGQGLQFLFEYFSETQRNKGNFPGRFSGRQFSNSRSEMNVSTLELGDSALYLCASSLGTRSLQYVDTQYFGPGTRLTVL.

The chain uses TRBV4-2 and TRBJ2-2; D is unclear. V lost 4 bases to trimming and J lost 2 bases, with 2 bases between them. This CDR3 region has 12 residues. The germline CDR1 and CDR2 sequences are LGHNA and YNFKEQ. The CDR3 region is CASSPNTGELFF. For the CDR3, the DNA is TGTGCCAGCAGCCCCAACACCGGGGAGCTGTTTTTT.

V and J are TRBV7-2 and TRBJ1-5, with 7 bases lining up with TRBD1. CDR1 SGHTA and CDR2 FQGNSA come from the germline V gene. The CDR3 runs to 17 residues. After removal of 1 base from V and 2 bases from J, the junction contained 8 bases not matched to a gene. This CDR3 reads CASSLENRGIGNQPQHF. The CDR3, as DNA: TGTGCCAGCAGCTTAGAGAACAGGGGAATCGGCAATCAGCCCCAGCATTTT.

This clone was seen just once. The chain carries TRBV19 and TRBJ2-3, with 8 bases identical to TRBD1. Per the germline V gene, CDR1 is LNHDA and CDR2 is SQIVND (reference sequence). The CDR3 is made up of 14 amino acids. Germline trimming cut 5 bases from V and 4 bases from J; bases unmatched to any gene: 5. CDR3 residues: CASSGQGEADTQYF. The CDR3 DNA reads TGTGCCAGTAGTGGACAGGGCGAGGCAGATACGCAGTATTTT.

This clone was recorded a few times. J is TRBJ1-3 and V is TRBV10-2; D is uncertain. This CDR3 has 14 amino acids. Looked up from germline, CDR1 is WSHSY and CDR2 is SAAADI. Trimming shortened V by 0 bases and J by 4 bases, and 7 bases separated the two germline ends. The CDR3 sequence: CASSESGYGNTIYF. CDR3 nucleotide sequence: TGCGCCAGCAGTGAGTCGGGCTACGGAAACACCATATATTTT.

This chain links TRBV28 with TRBJ1-1; D may be TRBD1 (5 bases). Trimming removed 6 bases from V and 1 base from J, with 15 bases in between. The CDR3 runs 15 residues. The germline CDR1 and CDR2 sequences are MDHEN and SYDVKM. CDR3: CASSDSTGRNTEAFF. The CDR3 DNA sequence: TGTGCCAGCAGCGATTCCACAGGACGGAACACTGAAGCTTTCTTT.

The chain joins TRBV5-1 to TRBJ1-2; possibly TRBD1 for D (5 bases). Looked up from germline, CDR1 is SGHRS and CDR2 is YFSETQ. This CDR3 has 18 amino acids. Trimming cost V 0 bases and J 6 bases, with 24 bases left between them. CDR3 protein: CASSLEAAKIGQGDGYTF. CDR3 sequence (DNA): TGCGCCAGCAGCTTGGAGGCAGCCAAGATTGGGCAGGGTGATGGCTACACCTTC. The full variable domain, completed using reference TRBV5-1 and TRBJ1-2, is KAGVTQTPRYLIKTRGQQVTLSCSPISGHRSVSWYQQTPGQGLQFLFEYFSETQRNKGNFPGRFSGRQFSNSRSEMNVSTLELGDSALYLCASSLEAAKIGQGDGYTFGSGTRLTVV.

The rearrangement joins TRBV2 to TRBJ1-4; D might be TRBD1 (5 bases). Trimming removed 10 bases at V and 3 bases at J, with 12 bases between. From germline, CDR1 is SNHLY and CDR2 FYNNEI. This CDR3 contains 13 residues. CDR3 protein: CATRAGSNEKLFF. CDR3 DNA sequence: TGTGCCACCAGGGCAGGGTCTAATGAAAAACTGTTTTTT.

V usage is TRBV10-2 and J usage is TRBJ2-2; 15 bases agree with TRBD2. After removal of 10 bases from V and 4 bases from J, the junction contained 7 bases not matched to a gene. Germline V lookup: CDR1 WSHSY, CDR2 SAAADI. The CDR3 consists of 16 residues. The CDR3 here is CATGLAGGPTTGELFF. DNA for the CDR3: TGCGCCACCGGACTAGCGGGGGGGCCGACCACCGGGGAGCTGTTTTTT.

This clone showed up just once. The J gene is TRBJ1-2, the V gene TRBV10-3, with 7 positions matching TRBD1. Per the germline V gene, CDR1 is ENHRY and CDR2 is SYGVKD. This CDR3 comprises 13 residues. The V segment lost 8 bases and the J segment 3 bases; nucleotides outside the gene matches: 6. CDR3 sequence (DNA): TGTGCCATCGGCCGGGACAGCGACTATGGCTACACCTTC. The encoded protein is CAIGRDSDYGYTF.

The gene calls are TRBV7-9 and TRBJ2-1; D is undetermined. V was clipped by 2 bases and J by 4 bases, with 18 bases between them. Germline V gene sequence: CDR1 SEHNR, CDR2 FQNEAQ (reference sequence). The CDR3 loop spans 17 amino acids. CDR3 residues: CASSLRSARMTYNEQFF. In DNA, the CDR3 is TGTGCCAGCAGCTTACGTTCGGCGCGGATGACTTACAATGAGCAGTTCTTC.

This chain joins TRBV18 and TRBJ2-3; 7 nucleotides align to TRBD1. Germline CDR1 reads KGHSH; CDR2 reads LQKENI. Unmatched junction bases numbered 7, after V lost 3 bases and J lost 1 base. CDR3 length: 16 residues. CDR3 sequence (DNA): TGTGCCAGCTCACCGGACAGGCTTCGTCGCACAGATACGCAGTATTTT. Protein sequence: CASSPDRLRRTDTQYF.

The V gene is TRBV28, the J gene TRBJ2-3; D is perhaps TRBD1 (6 bases). Per the germline V gene, CDR1 is MDHEN and CDR2 is SYDVKM. V lost 6 bases and J 4 bases, leaving 17 bases between the germline ends. CDR3 length equals 15 residues. In DNA form, the CDR3 reads TGTGCCAGCAGAACCTCAGGGGTGGATGCAGATACGCAGTATTTT. Translated, it gives CASRTSGVDADTQYF.